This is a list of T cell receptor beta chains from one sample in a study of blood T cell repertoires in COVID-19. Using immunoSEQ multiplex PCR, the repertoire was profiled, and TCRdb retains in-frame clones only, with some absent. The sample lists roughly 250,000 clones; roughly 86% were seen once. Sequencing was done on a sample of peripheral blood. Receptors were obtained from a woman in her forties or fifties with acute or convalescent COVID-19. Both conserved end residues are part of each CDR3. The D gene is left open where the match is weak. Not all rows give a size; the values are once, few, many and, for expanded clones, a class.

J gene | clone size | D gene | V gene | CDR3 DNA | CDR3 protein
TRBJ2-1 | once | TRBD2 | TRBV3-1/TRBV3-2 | TGTGCCAGCAGCCTCACCCGGACTAGCGGAGGCTACAATGAGCAGTTCTTC | CASSLTRTSGGYNEQFF
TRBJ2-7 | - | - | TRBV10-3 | TGTGCCATCAGTGAAGCAGGGCCCTACGAGCAGTACTTC | CAISEAGPYEQYF
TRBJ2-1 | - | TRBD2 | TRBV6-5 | TGTGCCAGCAGTTTACCGGGACTAGCGGGAGACGATGAGCAGTTCTTC | CASSLPGLAGDDEQFF
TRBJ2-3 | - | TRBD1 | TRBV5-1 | TGCGCCAGCAGCTTAAGGGGGCAAAGCACAGATACGCAGTATTTT | CASSLRGQSTDTQYF
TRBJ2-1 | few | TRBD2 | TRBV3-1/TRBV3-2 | TGTGCCAGCAGCCCGGGACTAGCGAGAACCTACAATGAGCAGTTCTTC | CASSPGLARTYNEQFF
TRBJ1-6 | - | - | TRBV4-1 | TGCGCCAGCAGCCATGCGACAGCGTCACCCCTCCACTTT | CASSHATASPLHF
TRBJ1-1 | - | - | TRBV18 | TGTGCCAGCTCACCACCGGCCAGCGGCTTCCTGGCTTTCTTT | CASSPPASGFLAFF
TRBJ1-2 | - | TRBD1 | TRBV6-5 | TGTGCCAGCACCCCCTCGGGACAGAAAGATGGCTACACCTTC | CASTPSGQKDGYTF
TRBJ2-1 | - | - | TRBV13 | TGTGCCAGCAGGCGGCTGGTCCGCGGTTACAATGAGCAGTTCTTC | CASRRLVRGYNEQFF
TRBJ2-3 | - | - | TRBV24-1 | TGTGCCACCAGTGATTTTATCCGGCCCGCCGGGGGGCAGCGGGCCACAGATACGCAGTATTTT | CATSDFIRPAGGQRATDTQYF
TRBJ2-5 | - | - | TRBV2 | TGTGCCAGCAGTGGGTTTGGGTCAGGGTTCGAGACCCAGTACTTC | CASSGFGSGFETQYF
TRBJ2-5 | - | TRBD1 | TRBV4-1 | TGCGCCAGCAGCCCCTCTGGACAGGTCAGAGAGACCCAGTACTTC | CASSPSGQVRETQYF
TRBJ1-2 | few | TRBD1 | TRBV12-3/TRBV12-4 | TGTGCCAGCAGACAGGGGGGTGGAGGCTACACCTTC | CASRQGGGGYTF
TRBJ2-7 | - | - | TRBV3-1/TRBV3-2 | TGTGCCAGCAACCACGGTCTCTCCTACGAGCAGTACTTC | CASNHGLSYEQYF
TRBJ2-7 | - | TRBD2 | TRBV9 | TGTGCCAGCAGCCCGCGACTAGCGGGAGTAGAGCAGTACTTC | CASSPRLAGVEQYF
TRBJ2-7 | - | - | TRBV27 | TGTGCCAGCAGTGCGTATGGGACTGAAAACTACGAGCAGTACTTC | CASSAYGTENYEQYF
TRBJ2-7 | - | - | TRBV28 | TGTGCCAGCAGTTCCCCCTTTACCGACAGTGACTACGAGCAGTACTTC | CASSSPFTDSDYEQYF
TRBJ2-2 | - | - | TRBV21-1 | TGTGCCAGCAGCAAGAGAGCAGAGGAACGAGACACCGGGGAGCTGTTTTTT | CASSKRAEERDTGELFF
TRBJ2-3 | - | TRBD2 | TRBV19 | TGTGCCAGTAGTCTAGCGGGTTTAGAAGATACGCAGTATTTT | CASSLAGLEDTQYF
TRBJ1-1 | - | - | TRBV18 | TGTGCCAGCTCACCAATGAAGACAGGGAACACTGAAGCTTTCTTT | CASSPMKTGNTEAFF
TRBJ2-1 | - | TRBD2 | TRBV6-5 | TGTGCCAGCAGTATAGGACTAGCGAACAATGAGCAGTTCTTC | CASSIGLANNEQFF
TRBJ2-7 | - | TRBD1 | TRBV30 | TGTGCCTGGAGTGAGGGGGCGTTGTATGAGCAGTACTTC | CAWSEGALYEQYF
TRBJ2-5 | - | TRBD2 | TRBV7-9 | TGTGCCAGCAGCTTAGCGCGGCGACTAGCGGCAGAGACCCAGTACTTC | CASSLARRLAAETQYF
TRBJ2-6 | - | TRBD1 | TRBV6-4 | TGTGCCAGCAGTGAGGGACAGGGCTCCTCTGGGGCCAACGTCCTGACTTTC | CASSEGQGSSGANVLTF
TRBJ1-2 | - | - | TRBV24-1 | TGTGCCACCAGTGAGATGAACCAGGGGAGTTGGGGCTACACCTTC | CATSEMNQGSWGYTF
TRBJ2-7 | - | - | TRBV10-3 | TGTGCCATCAGTGACGGGAGCGCCTACGAGCAGTACTTC | CAISDGSAYEQYF
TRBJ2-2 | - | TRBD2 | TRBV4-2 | TGTGCCAGCAGCCAAGAGAGCGGGAGGGACACCGGGGAGCTGTTTTTT | CASSQESGRDTGELFF
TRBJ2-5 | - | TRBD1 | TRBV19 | TGTGCCAGTAGTCCACGGACAGGGGGCCTAGAGACCCAGTACTTC | CASSPRTGGLETQYF
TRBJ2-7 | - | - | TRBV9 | TGTGCCAGCAGCGTAGAAACAGGGGAGGCCTACGAGCAGTACTTC | CASSVETGEAYEQYF
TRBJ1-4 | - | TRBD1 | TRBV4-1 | TGCGCCAGCAGCCAAGATTTGAGACAGGGGGCTAATAATGAAAAACTGTTTTTT | CASSQDLRQGANNEKLFF